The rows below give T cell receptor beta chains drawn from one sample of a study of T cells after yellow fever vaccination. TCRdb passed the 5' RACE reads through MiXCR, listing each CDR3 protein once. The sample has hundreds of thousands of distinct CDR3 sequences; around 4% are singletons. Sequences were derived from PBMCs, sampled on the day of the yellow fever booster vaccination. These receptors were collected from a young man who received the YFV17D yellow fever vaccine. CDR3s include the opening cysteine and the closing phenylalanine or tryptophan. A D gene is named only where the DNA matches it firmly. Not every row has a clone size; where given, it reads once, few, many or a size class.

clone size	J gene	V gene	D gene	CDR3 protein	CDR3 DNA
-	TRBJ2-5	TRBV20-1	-	CSARSIDQETQYF	TGCAGTGCTAGATCTATCGATCAAGAGACCCAGTACTTC
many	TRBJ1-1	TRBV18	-	CASRQDMNTEAFF	TGTGCCAGTCGCCAGGACATGAACACTGAAGCTTTCTTT
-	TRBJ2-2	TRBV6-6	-	CASGPRGAAGELFF	TGTGCCAGCGGGCCCCGGGGGGCGGCCGGGGAGCTGTTTTTT
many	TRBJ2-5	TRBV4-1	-	CASSQDLGGGETQYF	TGCGCCAGCAGCCAAGATCTAGGAGGGGGCGAGACCCAGTACTTC
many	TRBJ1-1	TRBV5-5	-	CASSLAPGVGGTEAFF	TGTGCCAGCAGCTTGGCCCCAGGGGTGGGCGGCACTGAAGCTTTCTTT
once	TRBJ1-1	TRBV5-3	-	CARSPTTPGLQNTEAFF	TGTGCCAGAAGCCCCACCACCCCGGGACTCCAGAACACTGAAGCTTTCTTT
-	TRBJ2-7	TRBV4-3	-	CASSQDGAYEQYF	TGCGCCAGCAGCCAAGATGGAGCCTACGAGCAGTACTTC
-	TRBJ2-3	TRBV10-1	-	CASSVGPDTQYF	TGCGCCAGCAGTGTTGGACCAGATACGCAGTATTTT
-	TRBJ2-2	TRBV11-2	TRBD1	CASSSDRDPGELFF	TGTGCCAGCAGCTCGGACAGGGATCCCGGGGAGCTGTTTTTT
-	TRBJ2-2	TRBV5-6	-	CASSFVAGTGELFF	TGTGCCAGCAGCTTTGTTGCGGGGACCGGGGAGCTGTTTTTT
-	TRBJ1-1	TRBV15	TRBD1	CATSRDSWQGGNTEAFF	TGTGCCACCAGCAGAGATTCTTGGCAGGGGGGGAACACTGAAGCTTTCTTT
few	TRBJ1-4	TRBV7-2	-	CASSSTALNEKLFF	TGTGCCAGCAGCTCGACAGCCCTAAATGAAAAACTGTTTTTT
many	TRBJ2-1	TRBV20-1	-	CSARVPVRTMGNEQFF	TGCAGTGCTAGAGTTCCCGTCAGGACTATGGGCAATGAGCAGTTCTTC
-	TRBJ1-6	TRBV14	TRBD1	CASSQGQARSPLHF	TGTGCCAGCAGCCAGGGACAGGCTCGGTCACCCCTCCACTTT
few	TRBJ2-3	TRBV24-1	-	CATSDLAPARTDTQYF	TGTGCCACCAGTGATTTGGCCCCGGCACGCACAGATACGCAGTATTTT
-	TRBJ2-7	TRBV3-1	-	CASSQASDNYEQYF	TGTGCCAGCAGCCAAGCGTCGGACAACTACGAGCAGTACTTC
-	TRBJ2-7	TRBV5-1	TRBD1	CASSLDGQGGEQYF	TGCGCCAGCAGCTTAGACGGACAGGGAGGCGAGCAGTACTTC
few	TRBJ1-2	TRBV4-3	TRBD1	CASSQGDSKIYGYTF	TGCGCCAGCAGCCAAGGGGACAGCAAAATCTATGGCTACACCTTC
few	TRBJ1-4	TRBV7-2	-	CASSLSRANEKLFF	TGTGCCAGCAGCTTGAGCAGGGCTAATGAAAAACTGTTTTTT
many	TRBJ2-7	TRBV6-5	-	CASSQIVTGRAYEQYF	TGTGCCAGCAGTCAGATTGTAACGGGACGGGCTTACGAGCAGTACTTC
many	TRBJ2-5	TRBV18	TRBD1	CASSPTGGQETQYF	TGTGCCAGCTCACCTACAGGGGGGCAGGAGACCCAGTACTTC
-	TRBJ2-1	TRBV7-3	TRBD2	CASSGWGGSYNEQFF	TGTGCCAGCAGCGGGTGGGGGGGCTCCTACAATGAGCAGTTCTTC
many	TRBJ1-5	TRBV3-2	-	CASSQEESRDRVIGGNQPQHF	TGTGCCAGCAGCCAAGAAGAAAGTCGTGACAGGGTCATAGGAGGCAATCAGCCCCAGCATTTT
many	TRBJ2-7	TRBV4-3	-	CASSQDAGQDEQYF	TGCGCCAGCAGCCAAGATGCGGGGCAGGACGAGCAGTACTTC
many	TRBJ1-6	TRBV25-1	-	CASSESGYNSPLHF	TGTGCCAGCAGTGAATCCGGTTATAATTCACCCCTCCACTTT
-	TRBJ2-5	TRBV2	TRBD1	CASTLDRGQETQYF	TGTGCCAGCACCCTGGACAGGGGCCAAGAGACCCAGTACTTC
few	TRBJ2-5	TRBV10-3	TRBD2	CAISARSGGALETQYF	TGTGCCATCAGTGCAAGGAGCGGGGGGGCCCTGGAGACCCAGTACTTC
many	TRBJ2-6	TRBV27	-	CASSLIPNGANVLTF	TGTGCCAGCAGTTTAATCCCAAACGGGGCCAACGTCCTGACTTTC
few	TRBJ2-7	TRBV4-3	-	CASSATRWGSESEQYF	TGCGCCAGCAGCGCAACCAGATGGGGGTCGGAGTCCGAGCAGTACTTC
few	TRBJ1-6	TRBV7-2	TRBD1	CASSFGQGRTPLHF	TGTGCCAGCAGCTTCGGACAGGGGAGAACACCCCTCCACTTT
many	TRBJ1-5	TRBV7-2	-	CASSLSLWSQPQHF	TGTGCCAGCAGCTTAAGTCTTTGGTCACAGCCCCAGCATTTT
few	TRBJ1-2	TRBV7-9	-	CASSSGLGGYTF	TGTGCCAGCAGCTCGGGGCTGGGTGGCTACACCTTC
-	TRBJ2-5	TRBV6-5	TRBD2	CASSYSRLAGGAETQYF	TGTGCCAGCAGTTACTCGAGACTAGCGGGGGGTGCAGAGACCCAGTACTTC
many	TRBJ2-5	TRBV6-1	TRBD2	CASRPLASGGETQYF	TGTGCCAGCAGGCCTCTTGCTAGCGGTGGGGAGACCCAGTACTTC
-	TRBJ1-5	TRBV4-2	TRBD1	CASSGADRLNQPQHF	TGTGCCAGCAGCGGAGCGGACAGGCTTAATCAGCCCCAGCATTTT
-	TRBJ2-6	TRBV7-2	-	CASSVDSSGANVLTF	TGTGCCAGCAGCGTAGACAGCTCTGGGGCCAACGTCCTGACTTTC